This TCR beta chain was sequenced in a study of OX40 agonist ivuxolimab in advanced cancers. As for the study in general: A mean age of approximately 58 years, range roughly 23 to 85, was recorded, and more than 80% were male.

In germline, CDR1 is WNHNN, CDR2 SYGVQD (reference sequence). Trimming removed 6 bases at V and 16 bases at J, with 13 bases between. There are 10 residues in the CDR3. Produced via immunoSEQ multiplex PCR; TCRdb's table is partial and in-frame only. The table has tens of thousands of clones, around nine tenths seen once. J is TRBJ2-1 and V is TRBV10-1, with a tentative D call TRBD2 (6 bases). Sequenced material: CD4+ or CD8+ T cells sorted from blood, taken in a trial of the OX40 agonist ivuxolimab. The TCR originated in an adult with an advanced solid tumor such as melanoma, head and neck, liver or kidney cancer. In DNA, the CDR3 is TGCGCCAGCAGGCCCCGGAGGGGCTTCTTC. It encodes CASRPRRGFF.